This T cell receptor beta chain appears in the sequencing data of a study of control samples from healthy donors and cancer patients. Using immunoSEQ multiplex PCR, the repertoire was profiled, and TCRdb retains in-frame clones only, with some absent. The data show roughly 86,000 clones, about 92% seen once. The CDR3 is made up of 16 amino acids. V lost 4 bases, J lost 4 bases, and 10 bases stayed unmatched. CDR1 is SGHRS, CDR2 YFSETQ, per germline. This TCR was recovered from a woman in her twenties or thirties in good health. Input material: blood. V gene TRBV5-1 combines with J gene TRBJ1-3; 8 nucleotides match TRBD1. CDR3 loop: CASSATKTGAGNTIYF. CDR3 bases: TGCGCCAGCAGCGCGACCAAGACAGGGGCGGGAAACACCATATATTTT.